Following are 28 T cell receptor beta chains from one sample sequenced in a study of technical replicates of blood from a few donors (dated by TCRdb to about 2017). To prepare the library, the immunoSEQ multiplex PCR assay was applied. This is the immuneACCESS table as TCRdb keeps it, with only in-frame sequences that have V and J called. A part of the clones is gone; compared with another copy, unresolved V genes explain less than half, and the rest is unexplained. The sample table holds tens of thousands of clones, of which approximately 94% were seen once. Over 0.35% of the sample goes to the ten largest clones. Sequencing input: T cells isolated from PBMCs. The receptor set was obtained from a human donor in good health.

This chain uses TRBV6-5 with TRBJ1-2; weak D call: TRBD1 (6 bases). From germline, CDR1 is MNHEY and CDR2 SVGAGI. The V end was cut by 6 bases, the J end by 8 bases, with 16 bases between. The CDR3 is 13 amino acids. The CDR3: CASREQGRDGYTF. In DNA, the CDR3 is TGTGCCAGCAGGGAACAGGGTAGGGACGGCTACACCTTC.

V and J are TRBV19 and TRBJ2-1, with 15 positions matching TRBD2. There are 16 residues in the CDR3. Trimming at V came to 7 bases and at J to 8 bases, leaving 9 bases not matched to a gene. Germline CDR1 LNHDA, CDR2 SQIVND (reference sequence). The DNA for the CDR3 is TGTGCCAGTACCGCAAGAGGGACTAGCGGGAGGTATGAGCAGTTCTTC. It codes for CASTARGTSGRYEQFF.

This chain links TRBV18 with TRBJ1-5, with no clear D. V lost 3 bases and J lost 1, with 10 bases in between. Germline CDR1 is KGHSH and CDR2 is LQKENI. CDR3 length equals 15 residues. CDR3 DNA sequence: TGTGCCAGCTCACCCGCGACCGGGAGCAATCAGCCCCAGCATTTT. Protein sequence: CASSPATGSNQPQHF.

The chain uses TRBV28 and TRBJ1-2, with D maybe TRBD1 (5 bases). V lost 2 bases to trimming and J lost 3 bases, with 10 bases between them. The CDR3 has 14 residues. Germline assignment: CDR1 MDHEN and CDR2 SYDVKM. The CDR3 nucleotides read TGTGCCAGCAGTTTAATGGGCAGGGACTATGGCTACACCTTC. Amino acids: CASSLMGRDYGYTF.

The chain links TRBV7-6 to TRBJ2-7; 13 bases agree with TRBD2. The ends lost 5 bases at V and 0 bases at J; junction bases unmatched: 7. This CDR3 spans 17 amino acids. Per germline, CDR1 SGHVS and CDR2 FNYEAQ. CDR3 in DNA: TGTGCCAGCAGCCCTTCGACTAGCGGGAGGAGCTCCTACGAGCAGTACTTC. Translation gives CASSPSTSGRSSYEQYF.

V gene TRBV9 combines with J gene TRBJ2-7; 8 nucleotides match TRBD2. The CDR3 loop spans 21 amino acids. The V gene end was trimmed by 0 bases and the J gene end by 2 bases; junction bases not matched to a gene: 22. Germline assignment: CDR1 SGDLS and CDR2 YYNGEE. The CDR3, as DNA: TGTGCCAGCAGCGTAGGGATCGGGCAGTCCGGGAGCGGGAGTATAGCCTACGAGCAGTACTTC. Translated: CASSVGIGQSGSGSIAYEQYF.

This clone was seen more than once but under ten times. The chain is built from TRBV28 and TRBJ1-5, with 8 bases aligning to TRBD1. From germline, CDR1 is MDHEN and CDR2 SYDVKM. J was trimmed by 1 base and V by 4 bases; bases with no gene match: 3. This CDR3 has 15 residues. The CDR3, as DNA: TGTGCCAGCAGTTGGGACAGGCGGAGCAATCAGCCCCAGCATTTT. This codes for CASSWDRRSNQPQHF.

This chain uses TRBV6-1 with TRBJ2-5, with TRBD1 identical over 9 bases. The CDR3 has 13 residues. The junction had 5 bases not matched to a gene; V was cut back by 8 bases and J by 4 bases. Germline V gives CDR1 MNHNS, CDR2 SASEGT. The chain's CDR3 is CASVTGGRETQYF. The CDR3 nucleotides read TGTGCCAGCGTAACAGGGGGCCGAGAGACCCAGTACTTC.

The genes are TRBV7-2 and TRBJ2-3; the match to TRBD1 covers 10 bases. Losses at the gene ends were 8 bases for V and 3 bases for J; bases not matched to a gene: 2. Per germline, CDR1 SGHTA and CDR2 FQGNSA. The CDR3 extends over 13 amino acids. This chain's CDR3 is CASGGQGTDTQYF. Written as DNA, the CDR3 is TGTGCCAGCGGGGGACAGGGGACAGATACGCAGTATTTT.

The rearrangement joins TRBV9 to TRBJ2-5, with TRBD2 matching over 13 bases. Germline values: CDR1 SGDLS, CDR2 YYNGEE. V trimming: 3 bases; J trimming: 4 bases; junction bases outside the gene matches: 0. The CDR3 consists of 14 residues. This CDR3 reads CASSGTSGGETQYF. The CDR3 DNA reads TGTGCCAGCAGCGGGACTAGCGGGGGAGAGACCCAGTACTTC.

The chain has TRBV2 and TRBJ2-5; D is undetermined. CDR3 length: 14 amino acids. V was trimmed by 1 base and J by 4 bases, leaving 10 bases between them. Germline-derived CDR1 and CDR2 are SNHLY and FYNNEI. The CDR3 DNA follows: TGTGCCAGCAGTGAAGGAGAAGTCGGAGAGACCCAGTACTTC. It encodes CASSEGEVGETQYF.

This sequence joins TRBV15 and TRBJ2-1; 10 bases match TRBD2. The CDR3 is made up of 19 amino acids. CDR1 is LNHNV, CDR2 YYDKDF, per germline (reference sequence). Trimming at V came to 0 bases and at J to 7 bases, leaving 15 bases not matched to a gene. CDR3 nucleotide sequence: TGTGCCACCAGCAGAGATCCCCCCGACCCGGGACTAGCGTGGAATGAGCAGTTCTTC. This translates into CATSRDPPDPGLAWNEQFF.

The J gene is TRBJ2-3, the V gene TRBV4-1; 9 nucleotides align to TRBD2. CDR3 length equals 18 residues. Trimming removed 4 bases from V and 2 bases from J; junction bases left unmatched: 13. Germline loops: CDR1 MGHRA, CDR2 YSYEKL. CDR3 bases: TGCGCCAGCAGCCTGGAGAGTAGCGGGAGCTACCTCACAGATACGCAGTATTTT. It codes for CASSLESSGSYLTDTQYF.

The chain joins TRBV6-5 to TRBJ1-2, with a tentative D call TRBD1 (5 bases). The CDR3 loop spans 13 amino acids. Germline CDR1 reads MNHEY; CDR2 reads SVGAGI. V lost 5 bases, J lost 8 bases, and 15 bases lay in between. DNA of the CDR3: TGTGCCAGCAGTCTCGGTGGACATTTCGGCTACACCTTC. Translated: CASSLGGHFGYTF.

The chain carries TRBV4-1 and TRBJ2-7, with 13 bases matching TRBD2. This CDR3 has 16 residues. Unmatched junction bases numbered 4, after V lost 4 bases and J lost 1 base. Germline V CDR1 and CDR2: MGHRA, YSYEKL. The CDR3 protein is CASSPQGLAGSYEQYF. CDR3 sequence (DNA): TGCGCCAGCAGCCCACAGGGACTAGCGGGATCCTACGAGCAGTACTTC.

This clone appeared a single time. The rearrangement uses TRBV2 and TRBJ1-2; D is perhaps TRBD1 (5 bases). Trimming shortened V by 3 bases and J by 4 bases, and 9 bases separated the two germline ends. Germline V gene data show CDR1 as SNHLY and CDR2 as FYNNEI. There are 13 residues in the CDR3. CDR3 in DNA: TGTGCCAGCAGTGAGGGACTGCCCTATGGCTACACCTTC. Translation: CASSEGLPYGYTF.

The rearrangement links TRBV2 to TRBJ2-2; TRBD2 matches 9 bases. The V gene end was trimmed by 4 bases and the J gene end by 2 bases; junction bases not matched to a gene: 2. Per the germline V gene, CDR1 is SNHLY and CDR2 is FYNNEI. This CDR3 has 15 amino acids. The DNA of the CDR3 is TGTGCCAGCAGTGGGCTAGCGGGAAACACCGGGGAGCTGTTTTTT. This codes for CASSGLAGNTGELFF. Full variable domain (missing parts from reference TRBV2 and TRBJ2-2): EPEVTQTPSHQVTQMGQEVILRCVPISNHLYFYWYRQILGQKVEFLVSFYNNEISEKSEIFDDQFSVERPDGSNFTLKIRSTKLEDSAMYFCASSGLAGNTGELFFGEGSRLTVL.

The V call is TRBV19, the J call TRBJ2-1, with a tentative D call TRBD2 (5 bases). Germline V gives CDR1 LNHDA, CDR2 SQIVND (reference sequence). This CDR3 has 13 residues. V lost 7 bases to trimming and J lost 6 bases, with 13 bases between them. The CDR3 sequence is CASKGSRSNEQFF. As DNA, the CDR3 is TGTGCCAGTAAAGGGAGCCGGTCCAATGAGCAGTTCTTC.

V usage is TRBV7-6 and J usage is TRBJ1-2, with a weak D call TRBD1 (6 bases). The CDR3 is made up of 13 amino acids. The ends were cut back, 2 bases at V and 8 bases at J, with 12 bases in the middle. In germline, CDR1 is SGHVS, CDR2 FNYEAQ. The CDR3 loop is CASSLWAGEGYTF. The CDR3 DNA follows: TGTGCCAGCAGCTTATGGGCAGGGGAAGGCTACACCTTC. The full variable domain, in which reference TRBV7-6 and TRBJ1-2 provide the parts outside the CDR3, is GAGVSQSPRYKVTKRGQDVALRCDPISGHVSLYWYRQALGQGPEFLTYFNYEAQQDKSGLPNDRFSAERPEGSISTLTIQRTEQRDSAMYRCASSLWAGEGYTFGSGTRLTVV.

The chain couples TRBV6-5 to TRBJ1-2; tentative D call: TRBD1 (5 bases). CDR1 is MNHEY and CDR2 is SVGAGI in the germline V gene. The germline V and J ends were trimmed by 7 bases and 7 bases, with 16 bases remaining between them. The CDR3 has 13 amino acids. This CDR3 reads CASNGGGIIGYTF. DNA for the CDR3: TGTGCCAGCAATGGGGGGGGTATCATTGGCTACACCTTC.

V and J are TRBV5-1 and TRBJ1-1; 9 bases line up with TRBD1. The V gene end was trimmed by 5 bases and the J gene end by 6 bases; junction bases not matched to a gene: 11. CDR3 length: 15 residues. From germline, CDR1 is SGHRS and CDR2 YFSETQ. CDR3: CASRHRTGADAEAFF. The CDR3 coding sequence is TGCGCCAGCAGACATCGGACAGGGGCGGACGCTGAAGCTTTCTTT.

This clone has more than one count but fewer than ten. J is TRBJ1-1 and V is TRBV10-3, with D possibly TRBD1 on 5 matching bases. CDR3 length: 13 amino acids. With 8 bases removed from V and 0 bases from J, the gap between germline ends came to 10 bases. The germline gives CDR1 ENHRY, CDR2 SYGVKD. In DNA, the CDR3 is TGTGCCATCCAGACAGAATTGAACACTGAAGCTTTCTTT. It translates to CAIQTELNTEAFF.

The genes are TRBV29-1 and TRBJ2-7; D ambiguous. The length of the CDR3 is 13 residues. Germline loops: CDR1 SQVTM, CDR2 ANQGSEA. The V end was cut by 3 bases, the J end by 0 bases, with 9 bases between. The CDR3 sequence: CSVELFSSYEQYF. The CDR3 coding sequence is TGCAGCGTTGAGTTGTTTAGCTCCTACGAGCAGTACTTC.

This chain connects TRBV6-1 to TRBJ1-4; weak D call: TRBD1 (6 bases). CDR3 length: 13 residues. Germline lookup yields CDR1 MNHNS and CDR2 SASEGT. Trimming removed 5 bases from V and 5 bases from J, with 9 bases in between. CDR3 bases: TGTGCCAGCAGTAGGGACATCAATGAAAAACTGTTTTTT. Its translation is CASSRDINEKLFF.

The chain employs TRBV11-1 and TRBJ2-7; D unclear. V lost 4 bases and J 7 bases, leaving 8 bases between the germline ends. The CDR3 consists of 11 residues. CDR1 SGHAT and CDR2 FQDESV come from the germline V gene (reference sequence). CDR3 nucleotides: TGTGCCAGCAGCTCCAACAGAGAGCAGTACTTC. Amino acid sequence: CASSSNREQYF.

The CDR3 region is CASSSRTGWESEQFF. CDR3 nucleotide sequence: TGTGCCAGCAGCTCCCGGACAGGGTGGGAAAGTGAGCAGTTCTTC. The rearrangement uses TRBV7-3 and TRBJ2-1, with TRBD1 matching 8 bases. Germline CDR1 SGHTA, CDR2 FQGTGA. CDR3 length equals 15 residues. The V segment lost 4 bases and the J segment 9 bases; nucleotides outside the gene matches: 11.

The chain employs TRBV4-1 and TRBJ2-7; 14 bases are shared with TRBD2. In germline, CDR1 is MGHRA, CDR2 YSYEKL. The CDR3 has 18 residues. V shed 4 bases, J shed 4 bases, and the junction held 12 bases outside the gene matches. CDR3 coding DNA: TGCGCCAGCAGCCCATGGACTAGCGGGAGGTCTGCCCCTTACGAGCAGTACTTC. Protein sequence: CASSPWTSGRSAPYEQYF.

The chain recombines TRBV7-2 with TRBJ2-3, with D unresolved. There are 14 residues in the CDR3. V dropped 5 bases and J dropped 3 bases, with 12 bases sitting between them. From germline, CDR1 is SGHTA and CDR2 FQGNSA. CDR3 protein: CASSPTSNTDTQYF. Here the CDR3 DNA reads TGTGCCAGCAGCCCAACTTCTAATACAGATACGCAGTATTTT.